Listed below are T cell receptor beta chains from one sample, sequenced in a study of T cell responses to AZD1222 COVID-19 vaccine. Only in-frame clones appear in the TCRdb table, and some are missing; sequencing was by immunoSEQ multiplex PCR. The top ten clones hold approximately 15% of a sample with about 120,000 clones, about 86% of them seen once. The sequencing here drew on peripheral blood, taken 28 days after the second AZD1222 dose. The receptors stem from an adult who received the AZD1222 COVID-19 vaccine. Both conserved end residues are part of each CDR3.

v_call	cdr3_aa
TRBV19	CASSIAGGKAEAFF
TRBV4-1	CASSQVRFTDTQYF
TRBV29-1	CSVSVRTSGSPHYEQYF
TRBV19	CASSWDRGIGNEKLFF
TRBV6-1	CASSEARSYGYTF
TRBV11-1	CASSTGREPYEQYF
TRBV7-2	CASSSSGTSGSFNEQFF
TRBV7-9	CASSLSWGSNTEAFF
TRBV28	CASSSPLEQYF
TRBV4-3	CASSQDYPAGPSNGYTF
TRBV24-1	CATMMNGELFF
TRBV7-6	CASSLVGGTSTEAFF
TRBV29-1	CSVEIPLYGYTF
TRBV7-9	CASSGQGGTQYF